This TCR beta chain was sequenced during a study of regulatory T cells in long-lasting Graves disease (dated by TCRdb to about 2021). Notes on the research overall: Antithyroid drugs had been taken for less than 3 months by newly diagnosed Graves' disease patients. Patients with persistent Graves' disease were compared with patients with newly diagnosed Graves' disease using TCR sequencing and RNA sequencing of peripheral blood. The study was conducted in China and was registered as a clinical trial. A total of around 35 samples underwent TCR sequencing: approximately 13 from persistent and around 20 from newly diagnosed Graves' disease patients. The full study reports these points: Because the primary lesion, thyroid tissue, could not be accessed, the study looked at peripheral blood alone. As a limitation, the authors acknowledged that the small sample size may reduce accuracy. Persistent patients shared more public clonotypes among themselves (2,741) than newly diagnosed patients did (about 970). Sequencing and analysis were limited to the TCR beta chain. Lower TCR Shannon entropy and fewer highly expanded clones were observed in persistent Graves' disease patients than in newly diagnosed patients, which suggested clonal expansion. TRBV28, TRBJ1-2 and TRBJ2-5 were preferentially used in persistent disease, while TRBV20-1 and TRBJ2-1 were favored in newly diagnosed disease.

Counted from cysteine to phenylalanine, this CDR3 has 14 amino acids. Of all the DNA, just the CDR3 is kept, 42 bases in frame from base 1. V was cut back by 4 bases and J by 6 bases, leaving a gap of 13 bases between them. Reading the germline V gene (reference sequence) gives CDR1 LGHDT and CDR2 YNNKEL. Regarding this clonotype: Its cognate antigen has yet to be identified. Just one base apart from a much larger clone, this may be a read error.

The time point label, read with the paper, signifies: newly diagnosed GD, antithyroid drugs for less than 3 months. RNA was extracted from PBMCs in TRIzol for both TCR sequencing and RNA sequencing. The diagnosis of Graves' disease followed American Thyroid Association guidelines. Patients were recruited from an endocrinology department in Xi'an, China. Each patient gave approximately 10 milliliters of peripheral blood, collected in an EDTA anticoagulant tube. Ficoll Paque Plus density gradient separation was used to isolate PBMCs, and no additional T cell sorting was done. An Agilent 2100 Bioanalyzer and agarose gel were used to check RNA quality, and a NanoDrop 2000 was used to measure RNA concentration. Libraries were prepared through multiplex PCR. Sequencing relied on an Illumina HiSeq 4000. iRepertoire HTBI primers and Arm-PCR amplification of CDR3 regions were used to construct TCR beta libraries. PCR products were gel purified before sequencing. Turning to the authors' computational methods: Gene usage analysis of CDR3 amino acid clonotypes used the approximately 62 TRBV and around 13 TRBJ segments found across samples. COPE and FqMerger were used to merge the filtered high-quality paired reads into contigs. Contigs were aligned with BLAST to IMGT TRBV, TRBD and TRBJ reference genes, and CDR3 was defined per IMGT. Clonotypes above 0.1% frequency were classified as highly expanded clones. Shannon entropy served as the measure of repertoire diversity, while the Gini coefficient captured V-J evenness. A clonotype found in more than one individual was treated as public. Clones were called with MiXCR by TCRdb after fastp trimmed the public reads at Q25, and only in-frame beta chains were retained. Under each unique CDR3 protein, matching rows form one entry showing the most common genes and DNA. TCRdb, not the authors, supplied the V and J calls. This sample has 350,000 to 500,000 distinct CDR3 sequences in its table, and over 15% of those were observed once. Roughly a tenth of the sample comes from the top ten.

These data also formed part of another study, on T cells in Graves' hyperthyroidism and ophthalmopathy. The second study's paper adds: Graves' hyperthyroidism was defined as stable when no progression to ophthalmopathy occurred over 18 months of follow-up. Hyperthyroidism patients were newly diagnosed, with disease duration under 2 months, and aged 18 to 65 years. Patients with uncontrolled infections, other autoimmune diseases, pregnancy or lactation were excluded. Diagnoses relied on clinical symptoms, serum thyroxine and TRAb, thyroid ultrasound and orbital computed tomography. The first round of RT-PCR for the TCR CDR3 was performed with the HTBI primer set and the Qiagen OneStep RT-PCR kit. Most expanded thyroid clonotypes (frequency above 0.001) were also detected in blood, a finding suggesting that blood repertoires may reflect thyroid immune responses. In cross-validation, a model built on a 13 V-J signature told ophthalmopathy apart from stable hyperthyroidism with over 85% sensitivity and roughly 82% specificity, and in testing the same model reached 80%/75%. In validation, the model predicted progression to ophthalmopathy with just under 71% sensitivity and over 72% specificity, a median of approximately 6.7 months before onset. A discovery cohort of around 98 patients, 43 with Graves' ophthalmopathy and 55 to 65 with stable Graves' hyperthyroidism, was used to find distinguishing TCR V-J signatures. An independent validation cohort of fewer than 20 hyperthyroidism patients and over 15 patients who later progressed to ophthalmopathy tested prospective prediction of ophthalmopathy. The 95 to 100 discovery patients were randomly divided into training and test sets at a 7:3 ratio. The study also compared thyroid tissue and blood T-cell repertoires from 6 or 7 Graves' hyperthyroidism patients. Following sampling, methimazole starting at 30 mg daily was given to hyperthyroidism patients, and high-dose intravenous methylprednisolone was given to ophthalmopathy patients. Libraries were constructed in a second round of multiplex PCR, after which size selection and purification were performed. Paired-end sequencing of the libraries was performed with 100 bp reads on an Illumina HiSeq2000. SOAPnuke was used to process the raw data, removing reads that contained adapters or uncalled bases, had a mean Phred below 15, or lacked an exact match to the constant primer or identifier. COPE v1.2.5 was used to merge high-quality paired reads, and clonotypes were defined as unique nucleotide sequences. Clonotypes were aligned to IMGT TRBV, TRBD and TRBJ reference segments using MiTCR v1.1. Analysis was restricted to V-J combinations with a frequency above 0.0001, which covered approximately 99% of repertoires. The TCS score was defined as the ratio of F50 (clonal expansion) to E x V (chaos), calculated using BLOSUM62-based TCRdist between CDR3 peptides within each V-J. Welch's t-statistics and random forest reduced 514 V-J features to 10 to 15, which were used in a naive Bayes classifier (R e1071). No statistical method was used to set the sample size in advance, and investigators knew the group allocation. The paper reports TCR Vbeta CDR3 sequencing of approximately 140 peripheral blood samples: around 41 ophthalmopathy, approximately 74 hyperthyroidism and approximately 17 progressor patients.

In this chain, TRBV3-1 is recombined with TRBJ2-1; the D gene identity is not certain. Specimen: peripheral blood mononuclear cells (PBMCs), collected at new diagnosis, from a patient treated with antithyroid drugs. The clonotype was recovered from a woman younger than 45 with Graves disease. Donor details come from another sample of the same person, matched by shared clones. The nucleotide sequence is TGTGCCAGCAGCCCCCAGCCCTGGTCCAATGAGCAGTTCTTC. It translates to CASSPQPWSNEQFF.